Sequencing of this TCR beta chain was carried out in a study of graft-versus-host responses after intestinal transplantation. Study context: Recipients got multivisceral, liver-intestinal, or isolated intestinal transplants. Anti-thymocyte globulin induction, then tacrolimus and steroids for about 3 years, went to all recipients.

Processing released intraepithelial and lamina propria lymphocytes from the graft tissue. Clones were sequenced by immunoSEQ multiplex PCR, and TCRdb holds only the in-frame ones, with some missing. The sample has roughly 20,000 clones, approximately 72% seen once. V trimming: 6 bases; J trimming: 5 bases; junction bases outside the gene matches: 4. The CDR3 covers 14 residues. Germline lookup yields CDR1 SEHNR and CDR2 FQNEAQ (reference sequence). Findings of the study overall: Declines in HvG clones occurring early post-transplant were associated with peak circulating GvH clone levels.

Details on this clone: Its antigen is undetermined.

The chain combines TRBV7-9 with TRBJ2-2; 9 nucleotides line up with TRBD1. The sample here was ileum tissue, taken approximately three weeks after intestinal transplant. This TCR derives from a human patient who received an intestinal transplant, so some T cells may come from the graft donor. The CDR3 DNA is TGTGCCAGCAGATCCGGGACAGGGACCGGGGAGCTGTTTTTT. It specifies CASRSGTGTGELFF.